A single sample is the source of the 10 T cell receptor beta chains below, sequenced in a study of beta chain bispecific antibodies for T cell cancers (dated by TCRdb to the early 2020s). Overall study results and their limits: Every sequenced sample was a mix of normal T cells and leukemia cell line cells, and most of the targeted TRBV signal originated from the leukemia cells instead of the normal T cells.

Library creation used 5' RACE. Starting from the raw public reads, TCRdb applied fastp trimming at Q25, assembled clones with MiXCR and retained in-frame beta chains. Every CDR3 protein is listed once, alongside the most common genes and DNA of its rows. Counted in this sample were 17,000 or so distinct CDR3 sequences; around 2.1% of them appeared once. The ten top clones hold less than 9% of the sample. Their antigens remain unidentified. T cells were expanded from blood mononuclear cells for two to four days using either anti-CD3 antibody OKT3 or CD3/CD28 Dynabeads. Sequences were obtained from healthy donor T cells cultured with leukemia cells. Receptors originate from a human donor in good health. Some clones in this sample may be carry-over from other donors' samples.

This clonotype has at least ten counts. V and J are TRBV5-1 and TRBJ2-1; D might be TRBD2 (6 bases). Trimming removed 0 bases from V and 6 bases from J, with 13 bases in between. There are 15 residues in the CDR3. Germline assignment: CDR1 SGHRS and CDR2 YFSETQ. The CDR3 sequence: CASSLGRAELNEQFF. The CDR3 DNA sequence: TGCGCCAGCAGCTTGGGGAGGGCCGAACTCAATGAGCAGTTCTTC.

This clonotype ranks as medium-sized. CDR3 residues: CASKTSWGTPYEQYF. For the CDR3, the DNA is TGCGCCAGTAAAACCTCCTGGGGTACTCCCTACGAGCAGTACTTC. This sequence joins TRBV5-1 and TRBJ2-7; the D is unclear. Trimming removed 8 bases at V and 2 bases at J, with 20 bases between. The CDR3 spans 15 residues. The germline V gene encodes CDR1 SGHRS and CDR2 YFSETQ.

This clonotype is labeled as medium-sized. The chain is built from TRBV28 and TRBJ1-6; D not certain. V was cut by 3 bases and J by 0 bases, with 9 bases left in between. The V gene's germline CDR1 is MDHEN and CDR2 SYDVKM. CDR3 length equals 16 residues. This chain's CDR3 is CASSFGVSSYNSPLHF. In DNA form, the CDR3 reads TGTGCCAGCAGTTTCGGGGTCAGCTCCTATAATTCACCCCTCCACTTT. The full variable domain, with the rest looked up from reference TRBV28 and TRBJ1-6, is DVKVTQSSRYLVKRTGEKVFLECVQDMDHENMFWYRQDPGLGLRLIYFSYDVKMKEKGDIPEGYSVSREKKERFSLILESASTNQTSMYLCASSFGVSSYNSPLHFGNGTRLTVT.

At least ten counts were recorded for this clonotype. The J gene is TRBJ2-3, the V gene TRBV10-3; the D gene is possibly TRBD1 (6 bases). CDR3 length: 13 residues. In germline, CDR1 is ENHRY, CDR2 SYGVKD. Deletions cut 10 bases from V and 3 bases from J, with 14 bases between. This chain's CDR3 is CATGAAETDTQYF. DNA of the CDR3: TGTGCCACAGGGGCAGCGGAGACAGATACGCAGTATTTT.

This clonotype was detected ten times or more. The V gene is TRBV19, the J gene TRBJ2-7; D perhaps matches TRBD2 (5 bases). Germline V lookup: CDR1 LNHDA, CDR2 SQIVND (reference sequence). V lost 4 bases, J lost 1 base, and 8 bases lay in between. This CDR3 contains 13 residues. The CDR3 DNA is TGTGCCAGTAGTAACGGACTTTCCTACGAGCAGTACTTC. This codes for CASSNGLSYEQYF.

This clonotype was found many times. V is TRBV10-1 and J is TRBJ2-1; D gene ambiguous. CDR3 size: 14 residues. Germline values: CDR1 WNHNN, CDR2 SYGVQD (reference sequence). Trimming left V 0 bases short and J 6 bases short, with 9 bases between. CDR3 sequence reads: CASSESWSSNEQFF. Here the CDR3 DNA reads TGCGCCAGCAGTGAGTCGTGGTCGTCCAATGAGCAGTTCTTC.

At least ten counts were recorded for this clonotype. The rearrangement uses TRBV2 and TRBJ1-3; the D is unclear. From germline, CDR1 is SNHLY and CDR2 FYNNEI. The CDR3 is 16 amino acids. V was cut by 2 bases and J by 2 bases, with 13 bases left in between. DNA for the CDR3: TGTGCCAGCAGTGAATACGGCAGAAGTCCTGGAAACACCATATATTTT. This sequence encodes CASSEYGRSPGNTIYF.

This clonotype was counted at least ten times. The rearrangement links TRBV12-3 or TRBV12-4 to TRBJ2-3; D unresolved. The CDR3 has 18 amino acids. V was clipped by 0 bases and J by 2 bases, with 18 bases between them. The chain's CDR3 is CASSLAAVRSGYTDTQYF. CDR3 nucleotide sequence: TGTGCCAGCAGTTTAGCGGCAGTTCGATCGGGTTACACAGATACGCAGTATTTT.

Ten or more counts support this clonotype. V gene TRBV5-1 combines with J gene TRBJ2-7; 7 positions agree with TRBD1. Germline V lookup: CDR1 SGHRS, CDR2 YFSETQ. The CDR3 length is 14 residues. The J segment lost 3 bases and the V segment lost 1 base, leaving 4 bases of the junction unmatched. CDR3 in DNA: TGCGCCAGCAGCTTGATGGGACAGAACTACGAGCAGTACTTC. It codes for CASSLMGQNYEQYF. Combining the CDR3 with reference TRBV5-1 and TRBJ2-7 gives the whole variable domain KAGVTQTPRYLIKTRGQQVTLSCSPISGHRSVSWYQQTPGQGLQFLFEYFSETQRNKGNFPGRFSGRQFSNSRSEMNVSTLELGDSALYLCASSLMGQNYEQYFGPGTRLTVT.

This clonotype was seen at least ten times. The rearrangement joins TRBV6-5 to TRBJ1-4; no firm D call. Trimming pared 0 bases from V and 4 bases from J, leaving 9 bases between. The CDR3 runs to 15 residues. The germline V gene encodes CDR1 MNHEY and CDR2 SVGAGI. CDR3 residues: CASSYSNGYNEKLFF. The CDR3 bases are TGTGCCAGCAGTTACTCGAACGGCTATAATGAAAAACTGTTTTTT.